This T cell receptor (beta chain) was obtained from a study of blood T cell repertoires in COVID-19. Study details: Samples representing acute and convalescent COVID-19 were sourced from the United States, Italy and Spain. In each case, the material was cDNA or gDNA derived from T cells, B-cell-depleted T cells, or PBMCs.

In the authors' workflow: Quantification of nucleated cells was approximated via reference gene primer amplification. Only in-frame clones appear in the TCRdb table, and some are missing; sequencing was by immunoSEQ multiplex PCR. The V and J calls and clone size were taken over from that table, and D and trimming were inferred from the DNA. This sample has some 250,000 clones, with roughly 86% found just once. Trimming shortened V by 1 base and J by 7 bases, and 20 bases separated the two germline ends. CDR1 is LNHDA, CDR2 SQIVND, per germline (reference sequence). The CDR3 contains 16 residues. This clone was observed a handful of times.

The sequenced sample was peripheral blood. The clonotype comes from a woman aged 30 to 39 with acute or convalescent COVID-19. V usage is TRBV19 and J usage is TRBJ2-7, with D maybe TRBD2 (6 bases). CDR3 region: CASSIGSGYRRGEQYF. DNA of the CDR3: TGTGCCAGTAGTATAGGTAGCGGTTATCGCAGAGGTGAGCAGTACTTC.